This is a list of T cell receptor beta chains from one sample in a study of PD-1 blockade in classical Hodgkin lymphoma. Some clones are missing from TCRdb's copy, which holds only in-frame ones; the method was immunoSEQ multiplex PCR. The sample lists roughly 40,000 clones, 60% to 70% occurring once. The starting material was peripheral blood mononuclear cells (PBMCs), obtained before the fourth cycle of nivolumab. Every receptor here comes from a human donor with classical Hodgkin lymphoma. The CDR3 runs from the conserved cysteine through the conserved F or W. D genes are given only for firm matches. Not every row has a clone size; where given, it reads once, few, many or a size class.

>NA|NA|TRBV30|TRBJ2-2
TGTGCCTGGAGAGTAGTTCGGGAGCTGTTTTTT
CAWRVVRELFF
>NA|NA|TRBV28|TRBJ1-3
TGTGCCAGCAGGATCCGGGACGCAGCACCTTTTGGGGACACCATATATTTT
CASRIRDAAPFGDTIYF
>NA|NA|TRBV25-1|TRBJ1-4
TGTGCCAGCAGTGACGGGGGTCGTAATGAAAAACTGTTTTTT
CASSDGGRNEKLFF
>few|NA|TRBV28|TRBJ1-1
TGTGCCAGCAGTCCCCTAGGACCTGAAGCTTTCTTT
CASSPLGPEAFF
>few|NA|TRBV7-2|TRBJ2-3
TGTGCCAGCAGCTTAGCGGGGGCGAGAGATACGCAGTATTTT
CASSLAGARDTQYF
>NA|NA|TRBV6-5|TRBJ1-5
TGTGCCAGCAGTGTACAGGGAGGTCAGCCCCAGCATTTT
CASSVQGGQPQHF
>once|NA|TRBV7-9|TRBJ1-5
TGTGCCAGCAGCTCGACCTCAAGCAATCAGCCCCAGCATTTT
CASSSTSSNQPQHF
>NA|TRBD2|TRBV10-1|TRBJ2-7
TGCGCCAGTTCTAGCGGGGGACGAGACGAGCAGTACTTC
CASSSGGRDEQYF
>NA|NA|TRBV19|TRBJ2-7
TGTGCCAGTAGTATCACCTCCGGGACGGGTACCTACGAGCAGTACTTC
CASSITSGTGTYEQYF
>NA|TRBD2|TRBV28|TRBJ2-7
TGTGCCAGCAGTCCCCTACGAGCGGGGGCCTACGAGCAGTACTTC
CASSPLRAGAYEQYF
>NA|TRBD1|TRBV11-3|TRBJ2-2
TGTGCCAGCAGCACCTCCAGGGGGCGCCACACCGGGGAGCTGTTTTTT
CASSTSRGRHTGELFF
>NA|NA|TRBV9|TRBJ2-1
TGTGCCAGCACCCCTAGTGACAACAATGAGCAGTTCTTC
CASTPSDNNEQFF
>many|NA|TRBV28|TRBJ1-6
TGTGCCAGCAGTTTATACACAACTGCCCAGTCACCCCTCCACTTT
CASSLYTTAQSPLHF
>NA|NA|TRBV5-5|TRBJ2-7
TGTGCCAGCAGCTTAGACAGCCCCTACGAGCAGTACTTC
CASSLDSPYEQYF
>once|NA|TRBV6-5|TRBJ1-6
TGTGCCAGCAGGCCGCAGGGTAATAATTCACCCCTCCACTTT
CASRPQGNNSPLHF
>NA|NA|TRBV5-1|TRBJ1-2
TGCGCCAGCAGCTTGGAGTCACAGTATGGCTACACCTTC
CASSLESQYGYTF
>NA|NA|TRBV6-6|TRBJ1-2
TGTGCCAGCAGTCTTCAGCCGAGCTATGGCTACACCTTC
CASSLQPSYGYTF
>NA|TRBD1|TRBV7-9|TRBJ2-7
TGTGCCAGCAGCCCCAGGGACAGGGGTTCCTACGAGCAGTACTTC
CASSPRDRGSYEQYF
>few|TRBD2|TRBV4-1|TRBJ2-2
TGCGCCAGCAGTTTCGGACTAGCGGGGACCGGGGAGCTGTTTTTT
CASSFGLAGTGELFF
>NA|NA|TRBV11-2|TRBJ1-2
TGTGCCAGCAGCTTAGGGGCAGGTACCTCCTATGGCTACACCTTC
CASSLGAGTSYGYTF
>NA|NA|TRBV18|TRBJ2-5
TGTGCCAGCTCCCCCGACGCGTTCGGGGAGACCCAGTACTTC
CASSPDAFGETQYF
>few|NA|TRBV9|TRBJ1-1
TGTGCCAGCAGCGTAGAGTGGATGAACACTGAAGCTTTCTTT
CASSVEWMNTEAFF
>many|TRBD1|TRBV2|TRBJ1-2
TGTGCCACCTCGACAGGGGATAACTATGGCTACACCTTC
CATSTGDNYGYTF
>NA|NA|TRBV18|TRBJ2-1
TGTGCCAGCTCACCAAGTAGAACAGGAGACAATGAGCAGTTCTTC
CASSPSRTGDNEQFF
>NA|TRBD1|TRBV4-3|TRBJ2-7
TGCGCCAGCAGCCAAGACAGGGGGCACGAGCAGTACTTC
CASSQDRGHEQYF
>NA|NA|TRBV5-6|TRBJ1-4
TGTGCCAGCAGCTTGTCTGAGACCAATGAAAAACTGTTTTTT
CASSLSETNEKLFF
>once|TRBD1|TRBV5-1|TRBJ2-7
TGCGCCAGCAGCTGGGGGACAGACTCCTACGAGCAGTACTTC
CASSWGTDSYEQYF
>NA|NA|TRBV6-5|TRBJ2-7
TGTGCCAGCAGTTCGTCACTAAACTACGAGCAGTACTTC
CASSSSLNYEQYF
>few|NA|TRBV6-4|TRBJ2-5
TGTGCCAGCAGTGACTCGCACAGCCCCAAGTTGGAGACCCAGTACTTC
CASSDSHSPKLETQYF
>once|TRBD1|TRBV6-6|TRBJ2-4
TGTGCCAGCAGTGCGACCACAGGGGGGACCAAAAACATTCAGTACTTC
CASSATTGGTKNIQYF
>NA|NA|TRBV27|TRBJ1-1
TGTGCCAGCAGTCCCGGACAGAACACTGAAGCTTTCTTT
CASSPGQNTEAFF
>NA|TRBD2|TRBV6-5|TRBJ2-3
TGTGCCAGCAGGGAGATCGGGGGGGGAGTAGATACGCAGTATTTT
CASREIGGGVDTQYF
>few|TRBD1|TRBV6-5|TRBJ1-2
TGTGCCAGCAGTTACTCGACAGGGAATGGCTACACCTTC
CASSYSTGNGYTF
>few|TRBD2|TRBV9|TRBJ2-1
TGTGCCAGCAGCGTATTGGGACTAACCTACAATGAGCAGTTCTTC
CASSVLGLTYNEQFF
>NA|TRBD2|TRBV7-2|TRBJ2-7
TGTGCCAGCAGCCTTGGGCGGGGGGCCTCCTACGAGCAGTACTTC
CASSLGRGASYEQYF
>NA|TRBD1|TRBV5-6|TRBJ1-1
TGTGCCAGCAGCCCGGGACAGGGGAACACTGAAGCTTTCTTT
CASSPGQGNTEAFF
>medium-sized|TRBD1|TRBV4-1|TRBJ1-5
TGCGCCAGCAGCCAAGAGGGGACAGGGTGGGGTCAGCCCCAGCATTTT
CASSQEGTGWGQPQHF
>NA|NA|TRBV19|TRBJ2-7
TGTGCCAGTACCCCGGGGGACATCGGCTACGAGCAGTACTTC
CASTPGDIGYEQYF
>NA|NA|TRBV7-8|TRBJ1-3
TGTGCCAGCAGCCTTACAGGGTTGGACGGAAACACCATATATTTT
CASSLTGLDGNTIYF
>few|NA|TRBV30|TRBJ2-7
TGTGCCTGGAGCCCACTCCGGACCGAGCAGTACTTC
CAWSPLRTEQYF
>few|NA|TRBV18|TRBJ1-3
TGTGCCAGCTCACCACCAGGGCAGGGACTAAACACCATATATTTT
CASSPPGQGLNTIYF
>NA|NA|TRBV5-1|TRBJ2-7
TGCGCCAGCCTCCTTTGGCGGCTCTCCTACGAGCAGTACTTC
CASLLWRLSYEQYF